This section outlines one T cell receptor beta chain sequence together with its context. This CDR3 has 14 amino acids. V was pared by 7 bases and J by 5 bases, with 10 bases of the junction left unmatched. Germline V gives CDR1 LGHDT, CDR2 YNNKEL (reference sequence). This sample stems from a study of T cell responses to AZD1222 COVID-19 vaccine. The repertoire was sequenced with immunoSEQ multiplex PCR; TCRdb's copy has only in-frame clones and lacks some. The sample lists roughly 130,000 clones, roughly 87% occurring once. This chain links TRBV3-1 (or the pseudogene TRBV3-2) with TRBJ2-5; 7 bases fit TRBD2. This TCR was recovered from an adult in good health. This specimen consisted of peripheral blood, obtained on day 0 of AZD1222 vaccination. The CDR3 protein is CASNPRWEGETQYF. The CDR3 DNA follows: TGTGCCAGCAACCCTCGGTGGGAGGGGGAGACCCAGTACTTC.